Listed here are 8 T cell receptor beta chains from one sample, sequenced in a study of beta chain features in type 1 diabetes. Reverse transcribing all isolated RNA meant expressed TCRB transcripts were sequenced. Generated by immunoSEQ multiplex PCR, the TCRdb table keeps only in-frame clones and is missing some. This sample has approximately 17,000 clones, with under 80% found just once. No antigen has been identified for these receptors. General study results and limits: There was a moderate but significant shortening of TCRB CDR3s in all four CD4+ subsets of Type 1 diabetes patients.

Input material: stem cell memory CD4+ T cells from blood. These receptors were collected from a man in his thirties or forties with type 1 diabetes.

This chain connects TRBV5-1 to TRBJ2-3; D may be TRBD1 (5 bases). From germline, CDR1 is SGHRS and CDR2 YFSETQ. The V gene lost 4 bases and the J gene lost 2 bases, with 11 bases spanning the gap. CDR3 length equals 14 residues. In DNA form, the CDR3 reads TGCGCCAGCAGCGGGGCCGAGAACACAGATACGCAGTATTTT. It translates to CASSGAENTDTQYF.

The V and J genes are TRBV5-1 and TRBJ1-1, with a weak D call TRBD1 (5 bases). The CDR3 sequence is 13 residues long. V was pared by 6 bases and J by 2 bases, with 11 bases between. The germline CDR1 and CDR2 sequences are SGHRS and YFSETQ. The CDR3 DNA follows: TGCGCCAGCACCCGGCAGGGAAACACTGAAGCTTTCTTT. Its translation: CASTRQGNTEAFF.

The chain has TRBV9 and TRBJ2-2, with 7 bases that match TRBD1. The CDR3 runs to 14 residues. The V and J ends lost 3 bases and 1 base, in that order; junction bases with no gene match: 0. Germline CDR1 reads SGDLS; CDR2 reads YYNGEE. CDR3 in amino acids: CASSGQGNTGELFF. The CDR3 DNA is TGTGCCAGCAGCGGACAGGGGAACACCGGGGAGCTGTTTTTT.

This sequence joins TRBV7-2 and TRBJ2-7; 9 bases map to TRBD1. Trimming at V came to 3 bases and at J to 7 bases, leaving 4 bases not matched to a gene. The CDR3 is made up of 13 amino acids. Germline V CDR1 and CDR2: SGHTA, FQGNSA. The CDR3 DNA follows: TGTGCCAGCAGCTTGGACAGGGGCGGTGAGCAGTACTTC. The encoded protein is CASSLDRGGEQYF.

The CDR3 DNA reads as TGTGCCAGCAGCCGTGACAGGGGCCCTGAAGCTTTCTTT. Protein product: CASSRDRGPEAFF. The chain carries TRBV5-6 and TRBJ1-1; 8 bases match TRBD1. Looked up from germline, CDR1 is SGHDT and CDR2 is YYEEEE. J gave up 6 bases and V 4 bases, and 5 bases lay outside the gene matches. This CDR3 is built from 13 residues.

This chain connects TRBV19 to TRBJ1-1; perhaps TRBD1 as D (5 bases). V was clipped by 8 bases and J by 6 bases, with 19 bases between them. From germline, CDR1 is LNHDA and CDR2 SQIVND (reference sequence). CDR3 length equals 14 residues. CDR3 sequence (DNA): TGTGCCAGTTCATCCAGGGAGGGGAGGTCTGAAGCTTTCTTT. This sequence encodes CASSSREGRSEAFF.

This clone turned up a few times. This rearrangement joins TRBV5-5 to TRBJ1-1; D unclear. The CDR3 contains 13 residues. V lost 3 bases to trimming and J lost 1 base, with 7 bases between them. Germline V CDR1 and CDR2: SGHKS, YYEKEE (reference sequence). The CDR3 DNA follows: TGTGCCAGCAGCTCCGTTCCGAACACTGAAGCTTTCTTT. This translates into CASSSVPNTEAFF.

Remarks on this clone: The DNA is left out, because the CDR3 cannot be placed on it with certainty; the CDR3 is given as TCRdb lists it. CDR3: CASSPREPGTDTQYFGPGTRLTF. This rearrangement joins TRBV18 to TRBJ2-6; no DNA check was done on the table's D call, TRBD2. Germline assignment: CDR1 KGHSH and CDR2 LQKENI. The CDR3 comprises 23 residues, both ends counted.